This TCR beta chain originates from a study of beta chain features in type 1 diabetes. Whole-study context: Across all samples, about 110,000,000 sorted cells were examined.

The V and J ends lost 5 bases and 5 bases respectively, with 15 bases between them. Germline V gene data show CDR1 as MDHEN and CDR2 as SYDVKM. This CDR3 comprises 14 residues. Via the markers CD45RO/CCR7/CD25/CD127/CD95/CD27, stem cell-like memory, regulatory, central memory and naive CD4+ cells were sorted. Sorted cells reached over 95% purity in every population. On this clone: Antigen unknown.

The isolated RNA, all of it, was reverse transcribed, so expressed TCRB transcripts were what got sequenced. Clones were sequenced by immunoSEQ multiplex PCR, and TCRdb holds only the in-frame ones, with some missing. The sample contains under 500,000 clones, approximately 30% of which appear only once. Study-wide results and caveats: Researchers could not determine here whether HLA type influences TCRB rearrangement.

The rearrangement joins TRBV28 to TRBJ2-5; tentatively, D is TRBD1 or TRBD2 (7 bases each). Material for sequencing was naive CD4+ T cells from blood. The receptor was isolated from a man younger than 35 in good health. Here the CDR3 reads CASSVNRGGETQYF. The CDR3, as DNA: TGTGCCAGCAGTGTTAACAGGGGAGGGGAGACCCAGTACTTC.